The 6 T cell receptor beta chains listed next were all sequenced from one sample in a study of blood T cell repertoires in COVID-19. Data came from immunoSEQ multiplex PCR; TCRdb stores just in-frame clones and leaves some out. The table lists 70,000 or so clones, roughly 73% of them singletons. Sequencing input: peripheral blood. The source of these receptors is a human donor in a cohort sampled during active COVID-19.

J is TRBJ2-1 and V is TRBV24-1; possible D gene TRBD1, 6 bases. The germline CDR1 and CDR2 sequences are KGHDR and SFDVKD. The CDR3 contains 15 residues. Deletions cut 3 bases from V and 3 bases from J, with 11 bases between. CDR3 in DNA: TGTGCCACCAGTGATACCCGGGACAACTACAATGAGCAGTTCTTC. Residues: CATSDTRDNYNEQFF.

This clone was counted a single time. V usage is TRBV28 and J usage is TRBJ2-7; 8 positions match TRBD2. With 6 bases clipped from V and 4 bases from J, the junction kept 5 bases outside the gene matches. Germline CDR1 is MDHEN and CDR2 is SYDVKM. The CDR3 totals 13 residues. CDR3 bases: TGTGCCAGCAGATTAAGCGGGGGATACGAGCAGTACTTC. The encoded protein is CASRLSGGYEQYF.

V usage is TRBV5-4 and J usage is TRBJ2-7; perhaps TRBD1 as D (6 bases). The CDR3 consists of 13 residues. The V gene's germline CDR1 is SGHNT and CDR2 YYREEE (reference sequence). Trimming pared 1 base from V and 2 bases from J, leaving 7 bases between. The CDR3 DNA follows: TGTGCCAGCAGCTTGAACAGGGCCTACGAGCAGTACTTC. It specifies CASSLNRAYEQYF.

The chain has TRBV5-8 and TRBJ2-3; 14 nucleotides agree with TRBD2. Looked up from germline, CDR1 is SGHTS and CDR2 is YDEGEE. With V trimmed by 4 bases and J by 2 bases, 6 bases remained unmatched. CDR3 length: 17 amino acids. As DNA, the CDR3 is TGTGCCAGCAGCCTCTGGACTAGCGGGGGGAACACAGATACGCAGTATTTT. Amino acids: CASSLWTSGGNTDTQYF.

The V call is TRBV19, the J call TRBJ2-2, with 9 bases matching TRBD1. V trimming: 6 bases; J trimming: 2 bases; junction bases outside the gene matches: 7. The CDR3 loop spans 16 amino acids. CDR1 is LNHDA and CDR2 is SQIVND in the germline V gene (reference sequence). In DNA form, the CDR3 reads TGTGCCAGTAGCCGATGGGGACAGGGTAACACCGGGGAGCTGTTTTTT. This gives the protein CASSRWGQGNTGELFF. The entire variable domain, with the rest obtained from reference TRBV19 and TRBJ2-2, is as follows: DGGITQSPKYLFRKEGQNVTLSCEQNLNHDAMYWYRQDPGQGLRLIYYSQIVNDFQKGDIAEGYSVSREKKESFPLTVTSAQKNPTAFYLCASSRWGQGNTGELFFGEGSRLTVL.

The rearrangement joins TRBV5-1 to TRBJ1-1; no reliable D call. This CDR3 comprises 12 residues. With 6 bases removed from V and 4 bases from J, the gap between germline ends came to 10 bases. Germline V gene data show CDR1 as SGHRS and CDR2 as YFSETQ. In DNA, the CDR3 is TGCGCCAGCACCGAAGCGGGCACTGAAGCTTTCTTT. Protein sequence: CASTEAGTEAFF.